The rows below give T cell receptor beta chains drawn from one sample of a study of T cell responses to AZD1222 COVID-19 vaccine. Measured with immunoSEQ multiplex PCR; TCRdb has only the in-frame clones, and not every one. The table records approximately 170,000 clones, around 89% of them present only once. Sequences were derived from peripheral blood, sampled on day 0 of AZD1222 vaccination. These TCRs come from an adult in good health. CDR3s include the opening cysteine and the closing phenylalanine or tryptophan. The order of the fields is V gene, clone size, J gene, D gene, CDR3 length, CDR3 protein, CDR3 DNA. A D gene is named only where the DNA matches it firmly. Not all rows give a size; the values are once, few, many and, for expanded clones, a class.

v_gene: TRBV7-6
abundance: few
j_gene: TRBJ2-2
d_gene: .
len: 16
CDR3aa: CASSLVGTGDTGELFF
CDR3nt: TGTGCCAGCAGCTTAGTCGGGACGGGGGACACCGGGGAGCTGTTTTTT

v_gene: TRBV2
abundance: .
j_gene: TRBJ1-1
d_gene: .
len: 12
CDR3aa: CASSGVYTEAFF
CDR3nt: TGTGCCAGCAGTGGAGTATACACTGAAGCTTTCTTT

v_gene: TRBV12-3/TRBV12-4
abundance: .
j_gene: TRBJ2-3
d_gene: .
len: 13
CDR3aa: CASSLELADTQYF
CDR3nt: TGTGCCAGCAGTTTAGAACTGGCAGATACGCAGTATTTT

v_gene: TRBV9
abundance: once
j_gene: TRBJ2-1
d_gene: TRBD1
len: 13
CDR3aa: CASSVTNRGEQFF
CDR3nt: TGTGCCAGCAGCGTGACCAACAGGGGCGAGCAGTTCTTC

v_gene: TRBV6-5
abundance: .
j_gene: TRBJ2-1
d_gene: TRBD2
len: 15
CDR3aa: CASRERGFINNEQFF
CDR3nt: TGTGCCAGCAGGGAGCGGGGGTTTATAAACAATGAGCAGTTCTTC

v_gene: TRBV12-3/TRBV12-4
abundance: .
j_gene: TRBJ1-2
d_gene: .
len: 13
CDR3aa: CASSFRGASGYTF
CDR3nt: TGTGCCAGCAGTTTCCGGGGGGCGAGTGGCTACACCTTC

v_gene: TRBV2
abundance: .
j_gene: TRBJ1-6
d_gene: .
len: 13
CDR3aa: CASSERRHSPLHF
CDR3nt: TGTGCCAGCAGTGAGCGCCGCCATTCACCCCTCCACTTT

v_gene: TRBV12-5
abundance: .
j_gene: TRBJ1-1
d_gene: .
len: 14
CDR3aa: CASGVDIGLPEAFF
CDR3nt: TGTGCTAGTGGCGTAGACATAGGTCTCCCTGAAGCTTTCTTT

v_gene: TRBV28
abundance: .
j_gene: TRBJ2-6
d_gene: .
len: 16
CDR3aa: CASSLDRYSGANVLTF
CDR3nt: TGTGCCAGCAGTTTAGACAGGTACTCTGGGGCCAACGTCCTGACTTTC

v_gene: TRBV7-3
abundance: .
j_gene: TRBJ2-2
d_gene: TRBD2
len: 16
CDR3aa: CASSQRLAGVPGELFF
CDR3nt: TGTGCCAGCAGCCAAAGACTAGCGGGGGTTCCCGGGGAGCTGTTTTTT

v_gene: TRBV6-6
abundance: .
j_gene: TRBJ1-4
d_gene: TRBD1
len: 17
CDR3aa: CASSPKATGLINEKLFF
CDR3nt: TGTGCCAGCAGTCCAAAGGCGACAGGGCTAATAAATGAAAAACTGTTTTTT

v_gene: TRBV18
abundance: .
j_gene: TRBJ1-2
d_gene: .
len: 14
CDR3aa: CASSPQSSLDGYTF
CDR3nt: TGTGCCAGCTCACCCCAGAGTTCCCTCGATGGCTACACCTTC

v_gene: TRBV7-3
abundance: .
j_gene: TRBJ2-2
d_gene: TRBD2
len: 16
CDR3aa: CASSLSSGGITGELFF
CDR3nt: TGTGCCAGCAGCTTAAGTAGCGGGGGCATAACCGGGGAGCTGTTTTTT

v_gene: TRBV6-5
abundance: .
j_gene: TRBJ1-2
d_gene: TRBD1
len: 13
CDR3aa: CASSDSGGYGYTF
CDR3nt: TGTGCCAGCAGTGACTCAGGGGGCTATGGCTACACCTTC

v_gene: TRBV7-9
abundance: .
j_gene: TRBJ1-3
d_gene: .
len: 17
CDR3aa: CASSLVDTVDSGNTIYF
CDR3nt: TGTGCCAGCAGCTTAGTAGACACGGTCGACTCTGGAAACACCATATATTTT

v_gene: TRBV6-2/TRBV6-3
abundance: .
j_gene: TRBJ1-2
d_gene: .
len: 14
CDR3aa: CASNPGRDGGGYTF
CDR3nt: TGTGCCAGCAACCCTGGGAGGGACGGAGGTGGCTACACCTTC

v_gene: TRBV20-1
abundance: .
j_gene: TRBJ2-3
d_gene: .
len: 11
CDR3aa: CSARDRDTQYF
CDR3nt: TGCAGTGCTAGAGATAGGGATACGCAGTATTTT

v_gene: TRBV5-1
abundance: once
j_gene: TRBJ2-3
d_gene: TRBD2
len: 15
CDR3aa: CASSLGSGGGDTQYF
CDR3nt: TGCGCCAGCAGCTTAGGATCCGGGGGAGGGGATACGCAGTATTTT

v_gene: TRBV7-3
abundance: .
j_gene: TRBJ2-7
d_gene: .
len: 14
CDR3aa: CASSLGAAAYEQYF
CDR3nt: TGTGCCAGCAGCTTAGGGGCTGCGGCGTACGAGCAGTACTTC

v_gene: TRBV19
abundance: few
j_gene: TRBJ1-3
d_gene: .
len: 16
CDR3aa: CASSPRGRGSGNTIYF
CDR3nt: TGTGCCAGTAGTCCCCGGGGGAGGGGATCTGGAAACACCATATATTTT

v_gene: TRBV7-9
abundance: .
j_gene: TRBJ2-3
d_gene: TRBD2
len: 18
CDR3aa: CATALGPYSGDNTDTQYF
CDR3nt: TGTGCCACCGCCCTGGGCCCCTATAGCGGGGATAATACAGATACGCAGTATTTT

v_gene: TRBV4-1
abundance: .
j_gene: TRBJ1-1
d_gene: .
len: 13
CDR3aa: CASSPLGDTEAFF
CDR3nt: TGCGCCAGCAGCCCCCTCGGGGACACTGAAGCTTTCTTT

v_gene: TRBV7-9
abundance: .
j_gene: TRBJ2-1
d_gene: TRBD2
len: 18
CDR3aa: CASSIGTSGGPFYNEQFF
CDR3nt: TGTGCCAGCAGCATCGGGACTAGCGGGGGGCCCTTCTACAATGAGCAGTTCTTC

v_gene: TRBV5-4
abundance: .
j_gene: TRBJ2-7
d_gene: TRBD2
len: 15
CDR3aa: CASSFGGADSYEQYF
CDR3nt: TGTGCCAGCAGCTTCGGGGGGGCGGACTCCTACGAGCAGTACTTC

v_gene: TRBV5-1
abundance: .
j_gene: TRBJ2-1
d_gene: .
len: 15
CDR3aa: CASSLVASSYNEQFF
CDR3nt: TGCGCCAGCAGCTTGGTGGCCAGCTCCTACAATGAGCAGTTCTTC

v_gene: TRBV28
abundance: .
j_gene: TRBJ1-5
d_gene: .
len: 16
CDR3aa: CASSLSTRGRGQPQHF
CDR3nt: TGTGCCAGCAGTCTTTCGACCAGGGGACGGGGTCAGCCCCAGCATTTT

v_gene: TRBV6-5
abundance: .
j_gene: TRBJ1-5
d_gene: .
len: 15
CDR3aa: CASSYSEGSNQPQHF
CDR3nt: TGTGCCAGCAGTTACTCGGAGGGGTCCAATCAGCCCCAGCATTTT

v_gene: TRBV7-3
abundance: .
j_gene: TRBJ2-3
d_gene: .
len: 16
CDR3aa: CASSPALIASTDTQYF
CDR3nt: TGTGCCAGCAGCCCTGCATTGATTGCGAGCACAGATACGCAGTATTTT

v_gene: TRBV28
abundance: .
j_gene: TRBJ1-2
d_gene: .
len: 16
CDR3aa: CASSYPRVGGDYGYTF
CDR3nt: TGTGCCAGCAGTTACCCCCGTGTGGGAGGAGACTATGGCTACACCTTC

v_gene: TRBV9
abundance: .
j_gene: TRBJ1-1
d_gene: TRBD1
len: 16
CDR3aa: CASSVALPGQHTEAFF
CDR3nt: TGTGCCAGCAGCGTAGCCTTGCCGGGACAGCACACTGAAGCTTTCTTT

v_gene: TRBV7-2
abundance: .
j_gene: TRBJ2-1
d_gene: .
len: 15
CDR3aa: CASSAAWDSSNEQFF
CDR3nt: TGTGCCAGCAGCGCCGCCTGGGACTCTTCGAATGAGCAGTTCTTC

v_gene: TRBV7-9
abundance: .
j_gene: TRBJ1-1
d_gene: .
len: 13
CDR3aa: CASSLMENTEAFF
CDR3nt: TGTGCCAGCAGCTTAATGGAGAACACTGAAGCTTTCTTT

v_gene: TRBV3-1/TRBV3-2
abundance: .
j_gene: TRBJ1-4
d_gene: .
len: 16
CDR3aa: CASSPNRILNEGKLFF
CDR3nt: TGTGCCAGCAGTCCCAACAGGATCCTTAATGAAGGGAAACTGTTTTTT

v_gene: TRBV7-9
abundance: .
j_gene: TRBJ2-3
d_gene: TRBD2
len: 19
CDR3aa: CASSLVWTSGGKPTDTQYF
CDR3nt: TGTGCCAGCAGCTTAGTTTGGACTAGCGGGGGCAAGCCCACAGATACGCAGTATTTT

v_gene: TRBV3-1/TRBV3-2
abundance: .
j_gene: TRBJ2-3
d_gene: .
len: 14
CDR3aa: CASTPTRYPDTQYF
CDR3nt: TGTGCCAGCACACCCACGAGATACCCCGATACGCAGTATTTT

v_gene: TRBV5-6
abundance: .
j_gene: TRBJ2-3
d_gene: .
len: 15
CDR3aa: CASRSGTQGPDTQYF
CDR3nt: TGTGCCAGCAGGTCCGGGACACAAGGCCCAGATACGCAGTATTTT

v_gene: TRBV27
abundance: .
j_gene: TRBJ1-2
d_gene: .
len: 13
CDR3aa: CASSEGPNYGYTF
CDR3nt: TGTGCCAGCAGCGAAGGGCCTAACTATGGCTACACCTTC

v_gene: TRBV11-1
abundance: .
j_gene: TRBJ2-1
d_gene: .
len: 14
CDR3aa: CASSLALPGNEQFF
CDR3nt: TGTGCCAGCAGCTTAGCGCTTCCGGGGAATGAGCAGTTCTTC

v_gene: TRBV7-9
abundance: few
j_gene: TRBJ1-5
d_gene: TRBD1
len: 16
CDR3aa: CASSLGQGASNQPQHF
CDR3nt: TGTGCCAGCAGTTTGGGACAGGGGGCCTCCAATCAGCCCCAGCATTTT

v_gene: TRBV28
abundance: .
j_gene: TRBJ1-6
d_gene: .
len: 12
CDR3aa: CASSFRMSPLHF
CDR3nt: TGTGCCAGCAGTTTTCGGATGTCACCCCTCCACTTT

v_gene: TRBV6-6
abundance: .
j_gene: TRBJ1-1
d_gene: .
len: 11
CDR3aa: CASSPHTEAFF
CDR3nt: TGTGCCAGCAGCCCCCACACTGAAGCTTTCTTT

v_gene: TRBV5-1
abundance: .
j_gene: TRBJ2-1
d_gene: .
len: 14
CDR3aa: CASSLAQMGDEQFF
CDR3nt: TGCGCCAGCAGCTTGGCCCAGATGGGGGATGAGCAGTTCTTC

v_gene: TRBV10-3
abundance: .
j_gene: TRBJ1-2
d_gene: TRBD1
len: 14
CDR3aa: CAISESDRGYGYTF
CDR3nt: TGTGCCATCAGTGAGTCGGACAGGGGGTATGGCTACACCTTC

v_gene: TRBV19
abundance: .
j_gene: TRBJ2-1
d_gene: .
len: 15
CDR3aa: CASSILGPGNNEQFF
CDR3nt: TGTGCCAGTAGTATCCTTGGCCCCGGGAACAATGAGCAGTTCTTC

v_gene: TRBV27
abundance: .
j_gene: TRBJ1-4
d_gene: .
len: 14
CDR3aa: CASTPGGSNEKLFF
CDR3nt: TGTGCCAGCACCCCCGGAGGGTCTAATGAAAAACTGTTTTTT

v_gene: TRBV29-1
abundance: .
j_gene: TRBJ2-3
d_gene: TRBD1
len: 16
CDR3aa: CSVEGTGGASTDTQYF
CDR3nt: TGCAGCGTTGAAGGGACAGGGGGCGCGTCCACAGATACGCAGTATTTT

v_gene: TRBV5-6
abundance: .
j_gene: TRBJ1-2
d_gene: .
len: 13
CDR3aa: CASRYRGDYGYTF
CDR3nt: TGTGCCAGCAGGTATAGGGGGGACTATGGCTACACCTTC

v_gene: TRBV24-1
abundance: .
j_gene: TRBJ2-2
d_gene: .
len: 13
CDR3aa: CATSGANTGELFF
CDR3nt: TGTGCCACCAGTGGGGCGAACACCGGGGAGCTGTTTTTT

v_gene: TRBV30
abundance: .
j_gene: TRBJ1-6
d_gene: .
len: 13
CDR3aa: CAWSGSVDSPLHF
CDR3nt: TGTGCCTGGAGTGGGTCAGTGGATTCACCCCTCCACTTT

v_gene: TRBV6-5
abundance: .
j_gene: TRBJ1-6
d_gene: .
len: 12
CDR3aa: CASMGYNSPLHF
CDR3nt: TGTGCCAGCATGGGGTATAATTCACCCCTCCACTTT

v_gene: TRBV24-1
abundance: .
j_gene: TRBJ2-1
d_gene: .
len: 14
CDR3aa: CATSGVENYNEQFF
CDR3nt: TGTGCCACCAGTGGGGTCGAGAATTACAATGAGCAGTTCTTC

v_gene: TRBV12-3/TRBV12-4
abundance: .
j_gene: TRBJ2-1
d_gene: .
len: 12
CDR3aa: CASSFSGDEQFF
CDR3nt: TGTGCCAGCAGTTTCAGTGGGGATGAGCAGTTCTTC

v_gene: TRBV19
abundance: .
j_gene: TRBJ1-2
d_gene: .
len: 13
CDR3aa: CASIARQEYGYTF
CDR3nt: TGTGCCAGTATCGCCAGGCAGGAGTATGGCTACACCTTC

v_gene: TRBV18
abundance: .
j_gene: TRBJ2-2
d_gene: .
len: 16
CDR3aa: CASSPAGTGNTGELFF
CDR3nt: TGTGCCAGCTCACCAGCGGGTACGGGCAACACCGGGGAGCTGTTTTTT

v_gene: TRBV27
abundance: .
j_gene: TRBJ2-1
d_gene: .
len: 14
CDR3aa: CASRPGLRGNEQFF
CDR3nt: TGTGCCAGCAGGCCGGGACTTCGTGGGAATGAGCAGTTCTTC

v_gene: TRBV5-6
abundance: .
j_gene: TRBJ1-5
d_gene: .
len: 12
CDR3aa: CASSLGDGPQHF
CDR3nt: TGTGCCAGCAGCTTGGGCGACGGGCCCCAGCATTTT